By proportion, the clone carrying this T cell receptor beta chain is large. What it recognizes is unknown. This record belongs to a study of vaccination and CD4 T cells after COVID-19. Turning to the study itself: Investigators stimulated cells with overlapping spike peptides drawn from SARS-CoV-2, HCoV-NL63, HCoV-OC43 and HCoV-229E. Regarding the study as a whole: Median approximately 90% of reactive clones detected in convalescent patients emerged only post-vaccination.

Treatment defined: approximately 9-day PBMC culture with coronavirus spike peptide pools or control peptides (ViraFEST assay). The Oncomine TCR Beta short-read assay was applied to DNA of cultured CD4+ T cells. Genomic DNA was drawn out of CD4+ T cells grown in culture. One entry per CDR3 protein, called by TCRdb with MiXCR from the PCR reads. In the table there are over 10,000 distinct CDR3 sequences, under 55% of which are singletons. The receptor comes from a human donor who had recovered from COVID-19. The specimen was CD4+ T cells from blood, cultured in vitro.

The CDR3 loop is CSATAGGRGQPQHF. In DNA, the CDR3 is TGCAGTGCGACAGCAGGGGGCCGGGGACAGCCCCAGCATTTT. The genes are TRBV20-1 and TRBJ1-5, with TRBD1 matching 8 bases. V gave up 6 bases and J gave up 7 bases; unmatched junction bases: 11. Germline loops: CDR1 DFQATT, CDR2 SNEGSKA (reference sequence). The CDR3 runs 14 residues.